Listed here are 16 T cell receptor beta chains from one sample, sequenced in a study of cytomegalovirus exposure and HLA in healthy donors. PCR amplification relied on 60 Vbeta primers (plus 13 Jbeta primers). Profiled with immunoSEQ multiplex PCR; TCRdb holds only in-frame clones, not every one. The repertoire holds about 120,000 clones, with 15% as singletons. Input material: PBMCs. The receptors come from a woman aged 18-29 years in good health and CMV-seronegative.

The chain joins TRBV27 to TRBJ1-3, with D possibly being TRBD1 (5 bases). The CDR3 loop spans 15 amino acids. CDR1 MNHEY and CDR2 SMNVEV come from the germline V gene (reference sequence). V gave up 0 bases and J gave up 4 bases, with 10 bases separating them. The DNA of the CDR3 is TGTGCCAGCAGTTTATCGTGGGGCGTGGGAAACACCATATATTTT. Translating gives CASSLSWGVGNTIYF.

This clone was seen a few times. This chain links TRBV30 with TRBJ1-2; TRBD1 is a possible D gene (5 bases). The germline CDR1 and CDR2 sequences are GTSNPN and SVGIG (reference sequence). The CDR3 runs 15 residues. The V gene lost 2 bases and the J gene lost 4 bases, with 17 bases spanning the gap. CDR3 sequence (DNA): TGTGCCTGGAGTCGGGACTCCGCGGTCGGCTATGGCTACACCTTC. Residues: CAWSRDSAVGYGYTF.

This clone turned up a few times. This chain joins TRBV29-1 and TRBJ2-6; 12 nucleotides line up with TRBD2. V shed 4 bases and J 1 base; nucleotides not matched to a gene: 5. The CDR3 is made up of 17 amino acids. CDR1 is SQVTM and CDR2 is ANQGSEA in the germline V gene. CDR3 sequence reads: CSVGGLAGASGANVLTF. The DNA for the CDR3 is TGCAGCGTTGGGGGACTAGCGGGTGCTTCTGGGGCCAACGTCCTGACTTTC.

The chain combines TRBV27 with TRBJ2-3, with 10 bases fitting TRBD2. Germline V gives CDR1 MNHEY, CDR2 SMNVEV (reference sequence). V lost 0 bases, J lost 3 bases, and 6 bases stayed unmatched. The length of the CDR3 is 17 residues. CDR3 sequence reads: CASSLSRIAGGTDTQYF. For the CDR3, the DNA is TGTGCCAGCAGTTTATCTAGGATAGCGGGAGGAACAGATACGCAGTATTTT.

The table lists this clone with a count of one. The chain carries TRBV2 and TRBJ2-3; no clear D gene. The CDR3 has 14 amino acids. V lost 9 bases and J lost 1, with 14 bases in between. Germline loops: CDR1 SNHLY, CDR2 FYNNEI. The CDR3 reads CARTRQEGTDTQYF. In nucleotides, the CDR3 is TGTGCCAGAACTCGCCAAGAGGGCACAGATACGCAGTATTTT.

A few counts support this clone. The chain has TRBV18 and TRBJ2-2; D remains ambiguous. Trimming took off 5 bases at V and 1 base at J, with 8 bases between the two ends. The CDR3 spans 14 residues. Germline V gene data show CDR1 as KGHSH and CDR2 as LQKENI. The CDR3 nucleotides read TGTGCCAGCTCAGCAGCGCGGAACACCGGGGAGCTGTTTTTT. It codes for CASSAARNTGELFF.

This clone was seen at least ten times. This chain's CDR3 is CASSLEVLEGWGTGELFF. DNA of the CDR3: TGCGCCAGCAGCTTGGAGGTTCTAGAGGGTTGGGGCACCGGGGAGCTGTTTTTT. The chain uses TRBV5-1 and TRBJ2-2; a weak D match, TRBD2 (5 bases). There are 18 residues in the CDR3. V lost 0 bases, J lost 4 bases, and 19 bases lay in between. The germline V gene has CDR1 SGHRS and CDR2 YFSETQ.

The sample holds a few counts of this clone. CDR3 sequence: CASSRTTGTRAGTEAFF. DNA of the CDR3: TGCGCCAGCAGCAGGACGACAGGCACCCGTGCCGGCACTGAAGCTTTCTTT. The J gene is TRBJ1-1, the V gene TRBV5-1, with D perhaps TRBD1 (6 bases). The CDR3 is 17 amino acids. In germline, CDR1 is SGHRS, CDR2 YFSETQ. The ends were cut back, 4 bases at V and 4 bases at J, with 23 bases in the middle.

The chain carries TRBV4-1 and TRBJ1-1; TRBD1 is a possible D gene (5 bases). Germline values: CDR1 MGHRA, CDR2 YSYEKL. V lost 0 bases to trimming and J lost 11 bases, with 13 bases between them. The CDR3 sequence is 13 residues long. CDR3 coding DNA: TGCGCCAGCAGCCAAGATGGGTCAGGGAGGGCTTTCTTT. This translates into CASSQDGSGRAFF.

The CDR3 coding sequence is TGCGCCAGCAGCCGTACAGGGGACACTGAAGCTTTCTTT. Its protein product is CASSRTGDTEAFF. This chain links TRBV5-1 with TRBJ1-1; 7 nucleotides agree with TRBD1. CDR1 is SGHRS and CDR2 is YFSETQ in the germline V gene. The CDR3 loop spans 13 amino acids. Trimming took 4 bases from V and 3 from J; bases not matched to a gene: 3. Drawing the rest from reference TRBV5-1 and TRBJ1-1, the complete variable domain is KAGVTQTPRYLIKTRGQQVTLSCSPISGHRSVSWYQQTPGQGLQFLFEYFSETQRNKGNFPGRFSGRQFSNSRSEMNVSTLELGDSALYLCASSRTGDTEAFFGQGTRLTVV.

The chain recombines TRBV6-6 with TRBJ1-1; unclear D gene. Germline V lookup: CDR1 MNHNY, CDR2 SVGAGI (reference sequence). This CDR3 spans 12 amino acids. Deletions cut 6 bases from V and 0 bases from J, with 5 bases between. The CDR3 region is CASSQVNTEAFF. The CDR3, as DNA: TGTGCCAGCAGCCAGGTGAACACTGAAGCTTTCTTT.

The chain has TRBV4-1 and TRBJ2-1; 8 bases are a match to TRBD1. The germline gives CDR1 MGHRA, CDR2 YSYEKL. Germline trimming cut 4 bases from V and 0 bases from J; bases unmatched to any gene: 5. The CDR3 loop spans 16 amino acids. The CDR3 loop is CASSPFDRGSYNEQFF. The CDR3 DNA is TGCGCCAGCAGCCCCTTCGACAGGGGCTCCTACAATGAGCAGTTCTTC.

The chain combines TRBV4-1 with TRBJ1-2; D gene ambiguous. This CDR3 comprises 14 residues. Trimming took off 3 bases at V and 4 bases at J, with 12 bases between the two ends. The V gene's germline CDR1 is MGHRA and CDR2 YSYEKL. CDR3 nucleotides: TGCGCCAGCAGCCATGAGCAGGCGGGCTATGGCTACACCTTC. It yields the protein CASSHEQAGYGYTF.

The CDR3 DNA reads TGCGCCAGCAGCTCGGGAAGACACTCCGGCATGGATGGCTACACCTTC. This codes for CASSSGRHSGMDGYTF. The rearrangement links TRBV5-1 to TRBJ1-2, with D hard to call. The V gene's germline CDR1 is SGHRS and CDR2 YFSETQ. This CDR3 is 16 amino acids long. The V end was cut by 3 bases, the J end by 6 bases, with 21 bases between.

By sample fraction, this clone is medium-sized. CDR3 protein: CASTAGENTEAFF. In nucleotides, the CDR3 is TGTGCCAGCACGGCAGGGGAGAACACTGAAGCTTTCTTT. J is TRBJ1-1 and V is TRBV6-4; D perhaps matches TRBD1 (6 bases). The CDR3 contains 13 residues. V was shortened by 7 bases and J by 1 base, with 10 bases between the two germline ends. The germline gives CDR1 MRHNA, CDR2 SNTAGT.

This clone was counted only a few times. CDR3 region: CASSQKGLAGPTYTDTQYF. CDR3 DNA sequence: TGCGCCAGCAGCCAAAAGGGACTAGCGGGACCGACGTACACAGATACGCAGTATTTT. J is TRBJ2-3 and V is TRBV4-1; 13 bases align to TRBD2. The V gene end was trimmed by 2 bases and the J gene end by 2 bases; junction bases not matched to a gene: 10. The germline gives CDR1 MGHRA, CDR2 YSYEKL. The CDR3 runs to 19 residues.